Below, 18 T cell receptor beta chains from the same sample are listed, as sequenced in a study of blood T cell repertoires in COVID-19. TCRdb's copy holds only in-frame clones and misses some; the assay was immunoSEQ multiplex PCR. The table shows 130,000 or so clones, with about 86% occurring only once. The sequenced sample was peripheral blood. These receptors were taken from a woman aged 55 to 70 with acute or convalescent COVID-19.

This chain uses TRBV5-1 with TRBJ2-7; D is uncertain. Germline-derived CDR1 and CDR2 are SGHRS and YFSETQ. Trimming pared 0 bases from V and 0 bases from J, leaving 4 bases between. The CDR3 loop spans 13 amino acids. CDR3 residues: CASSLDISYEQYF. CDR3 coding DNA: TGCGCCAGCAGCTTGGACATCTCCTACGAGCAGTACTTC.

The chain combines TRBV6-2 or TRBV6-3 with TRBJ2-1; no clear D. CDR1 and CDR2 (germline): MNHEY, SVGEGT. The germline V and J ends were trimmed by 5 bases and 6 bases, with 11 bases remaining between them. CDR3 size: 13 residues. The CDR3 DNA sequence: TGTGCCAGCAGTAGCTACCCTCCCAATGAGCAGTTCTTC. It encodes CASSSYPPNEQFF.

This chain joins TRBV3-1 (or the pseudogene TRBV3-2) and TRBJ2-5; 7 nucleotides agree with TRBD2. Germline-derived CDR1 and CDR2 are LGHDT and YNNKEL (reference sequence). The J segment lost 5 bases and the V segment lost 1 base, leaving 13 bases of the junction unmatched. This CDR3 is built from 17 residues. CDR3 sequence: CASSQGMAGAGPETQYF. The CDR3 bases are TGTGCCAGCAGCCAAGGGATGGCGGGAGCAGGCCCGGAGACCCAGTACTTC.

This sequence joins TRBV13 and TRBJ2-7; D is perhaps TRBD2 (5 bases). V was clipped by 5 bases and J by 2 bases, with 13 bases between them. The CDR3 has 14 residues. Germline CDR1 and CDR2: PRHDT and FYEKMQ (reference sequence). The CDR3 DNA is TGTGCCAGCAGCCCCCCCGGGGAACCCTACGAGCAGTACTTC. Amino acid sequence: CASSPPGEPYEQYF.

DNA of the CDR3: TGCGCCAGCAGCCAAGAGGGACAGGGGTATGGCTACACCTTC. Translation gives CASSQEGQGYGYTF. V and J are TRBV4-3 and TRBJ1-2; 10 positions match TRBD1. Germline CDR1 and CDR2: LGHNA and YSLEER. V shed 0 bases and J 5 bases; nucleotides not matched to a gene: 0. The CDR3 has 14 amino acids.

This chain uses TRBV2 with TRBJ2-5; 7 bases fit TRBD1. Germline V gene data show CDR1 as SNHLY and CDR2 as FYNNEI. There are 13 residues in the CDR3. J gave up 5 bases and V 8 bases, and 8 bases lay outside the gene matches. CDR3 sequence reads: CASHWTGEETQYF. DNA for the CDR3: TGTGCCAGCCACTGGACAGGCGAGGAGACCCAGTACTTC.

V and J are TRBV7-3 and TRBJ1-2, with a tentative D call TRBD1 (6 bases). This CDR3 region has 13 residues. V was shortened by 5 bases and J by 6 bases, with 13 bases between the two germline ends. CDR1 SGHTA and CDR2 FQGTGA come from the germline V gene. CDR3 nucleotide sequence: TGTGCCAGCAGCCTCGCGACAGGAGATGGCTACACCTTC. It specifies CASSLATGDGYTF.

This clone was observed once. The V gene is TRBV30, the J gene TRBJ1-2; 7 bases line up with TRBD1. The trim removed 1 base at V and 4 bases at J, leaving 6 bases unmatched. The germline V gene has CDR1 GTSNPN and CDR2 SVGIG (reference sequence). This CDR3 contains 14 residues. The CDR3 here is CAWSADRTGYGYTF. DNA of the CDR3: TGTGCCTGGAGTGCAGATAGGACAGGCTATGGCTACACCTTC.

The J gene is TRBJ2-5, the V gene TRBV5-6; D not resolved. Germline V lookup: CDR1 SGHDT, CDR2 YYEEEE. Trimming stripped 7 bases from V and 1 base from J, with 8 bases between. This CDR3 comprises 12 residues. The CDR3 nucleotides are TGTGCCAGCGCGCTCCGCCAAGAGACCCAGTACTTC. Amino acids: CASALRQETQYF.

The chain employs TRBV7-2 and TRBJ1-2; 10 bases map to TRBD1. The CDR3 covers 15 residues. In germline, CDR1 is SGHTA, CDR2 FQGNSA. Trimming took 3 bases from V and 4 from J; bases not matched to a gene: 5. The CDR3 loop reads CASSFDRGQAYGYTF. CDR3 bases: TGTGCCAGCAGCTTTGACAGGGGGCAGGCCTATGGCTACACCTTC.

The chain has TRBV30 and TRBJ1-1; D gene ambiguous. The germline V gene encodes CDR1 GTSNPN and CDR2 SVGIG (reference sequence). V dropped 0 bases and J dropped 1 base, with 6 bases sitting between them. The CDR3 runs 13 residues. The CDR3, as DNA: TGTGCCTGGAGTGTACTGAGGAACACTGAAGCTTTCTTT. Protein: CAWSVLRNTEAFF.

CDR3 protein: CASSRFGGGGLETQYF. CDR3 nucleotides: TGCGCCAGCAGCCGATTCGGCGGGGGGGGTTTGGAGACCCAGTACTTC. The chain couples TRBV5-1 to TRBJ2-5; 9 bases are shared with TRBD2. Germline assignment: CDR1 SGHRS and CDR2 YFSETQ. After removal of 4 bases from V and 5 bases from J, the junction contained 12 bases not matched to a gene. This CDR3 spans 16 amino acids.

The chain joins TRBV9 to TRBJ2-7, with D perhaps matching TRBD1 (6 bases). V was pared by 6 bases and J by 6 bases, with 19 bases between. The CDR3 covers 14 residues. Germline CDR1 and CDR2: SGDLS and YYNGEE. This CDR3 is CASTRAGDVFEQYF. The CDR3, as DNA: TGTGCCAGCACGAGGGCAGGGGATGTTTTCGAGCAGTACTTC.

J is TRBJ1-6 and V is TRBV18, with 9 bases matching TRBD1. Per germline, CDR1 KGHSH and CDR2 LQKENI. CDR3 length: 14 amino acids. Germline trimming cut 4 bases from V and 9 bases from J; bases unmatched to any gene: 4. CDR3 nucleotides: TGTGCCAGCTCACAGGACAGGGGAACTTCACCCCTCCACTTT. Protein sequence: CASSQDRGTSPLHF.

V is TRBV3-1 (or the pseudogene TRBV3-2) and J is TRBJ2-1; D is ambiguous. The CDR3 totals 14 residues. CDR1 is LGHDT, CDR2 YNNKEL, per germline (reference sequence). V lost 1 base to trimming and J lost 6 bases, with 10 bases between them. This CDR3 is CASSQGAVSNEQFF. DNA of the CDR3: TGTGCCAGCAGCCAAGGGGCAGTTAGCAATGAGCAGTTCTTC.

The CDR3 DNA follows: TGTGCCAGCAGCCGACAGCCACTTAGCACAGATACGCAGTATTTT. It yields the protein CASSRQPLSTDTQYF. V is TRBV3-1 (or the pseudogene TRBV3-2) and J is TRBJ2-3; a weak D match, TRBD1 (5 bases). This CDR3 region has 15 residues. With 4 bases removed from V and 0 bases from J, the gap between germline ends came to 11 bases. Germline CDR1 reads LGHDT; CDR2 reads YNNKEL (reference sequence).

CDR3 nucleotide sequence: TGCAGCGTTCGTGAGACTAGCGGGGAATGGGCCCAGTACTTC. It codes for CSVRETSGEWAQYF. The genes are TRBV29-1 and TRBJ2-5; 11 nucleotides match TRBD2. Germline CDR1 reads SQVTM; CDR2 reads ANQGSEA. Unmatched junction bases numbered 11, after V lost 5 bases and J lost 9 bases. The CDR3 has 14 amino acids.

The chain combines TRBV7-2 with TRBJ1-1, with D possibly TRBD1 on 5 matching bases. V lost 1 base and J lost 1, with 7 bases in between. The V gene's germline CDR1 is SGHTA and CDR2 FQGNSA. The CDR3 contains 14 residues. This CDR3 reads CASSLVGGNTEAFF. In DNA form, the CDR3 reads TGTGCCAGCAGCTTAGTGGGGGGGAACACTGAAGCTTTCTTT.